Listed below are T cell receptor beta chains from one sample, sequenced in a study of blood T cells in healthy people across ages. TCRdb independently ran MiXCR on the 5' RACE reads; one entry per CDR3 protein. The sample carries hundreds of thousands of distinct CDR3 sequences, about 61% recorded once. Material: blood. The receptor source for this set is a man aged 35-49 years in good health. Each CDR3 is given with its conserved first and last residue. The D gene is left open where the match is weak. Clone size is not always given. Where it is, it says once, few, many or a class for expanded clones.

j_call d_call clone_size v_call cdr3_nt cdr3_aa
TRBJ2-1 . . TRBV5-1 TGCGCCAGCAGCGTATCTATGGGGTTTGATGAGCAGTTCTTC CASSVSMGFDEQFF
TRBJ2-1 . . TRBV28 TGTGCCAGCAGCTACGTTTCGCATGAGCAGTTCTTC CASSYVSHEQFF
TRBJ1-1 . . TRBV27 TGTGCCAGCAGTTACTTGTCCGGGAACAGTGCTTTCTTT CASSYLSGNSAFF
TRBJ2-7 . . TRBV3-1 TGTGCCAGCAGCCACGAGGGGGAGGGGAATGAGCAGTACTTC CASSHEGEGNEQYF
TRBJ2-7 . few TRBV20-1 TGCAGTGCTAGAATCTCCGGGTACTACGAGCAGTACTTC CSARISGYYEQYF
TRBJ2-3 . . TRBV19 TGTGCCAGTAGCCGTAGCCTTAGGGCAGATACGCAGTATTTT CASSRSLRADTQYF
TRBJ2-2 . . TRBV5-1 TGCGCCAGCAGCTCTAGGGGACAAAACACCGGGGAGCTGTTTTTT CASSSRGQNTGELFF
TRBJ2-4 TRBD2 once TRBV28 TGTGCCAGCAGTGTGGGACTAGCGAACATTCAGTACTTC CASSVGLANIQYF
TRBJ2-5 TRBD2 . TRBV5-1 TGCGCCAGCAGCTTGGCTCAGAGAAGCGGGAGAAGAGAGACCCAGTACTTC CASSLAQRSGRRETQYF
TRBJ2-3 . . TRBV2 TGTGCCAGCAGTGAGGAGGGAAGCACAGATACGCAGTATTTT CASSEEGSTDTQYF
TRBJ1-2 TRBD1 . TRBV29-1 TGCAGCGGTGGGACAGGGAATAACTATGGCTACACCTTC CSGGTGNNYGYTF
TRBJ2-3 . . TRBV6-6 TGTGCCAGCAGTGTATTTAGGGGTGGCACAGATACGCAGTATTTT CASSVFRGGTDTQYF
TRBJ1-1 . . TRBV29-1 TGTAGCGTTGACTTGATCCGGGGGAAAGCTTTCTTT CSVDLIRGKAFF
TRBJ2-1 . . TRBV6-5 TGTGCCAGCAGTTACTCTAGGGCAGGGCGAGATGATGAGCAGTTCTTC CASSYSRAGRDDEQFF
TRBJ2-2 TRBD2 . TRBV6-5 TGTACCGGAGCTAGCGGATCCACCGGGGAGCTGTTTTTT CTGASGSTGELFF
TRBJ1-6 TRBD1 . TRBV15 TGTGCCACCAGCAGAGATGGGACAGGCTATAATTCACCCCTCCACTTT CATSRDGTGYNSPLHF
TRBJ1-4 . . TRBV28 TGTGCCAGCAGCTTCCGGGGGGGTCTCGAAAAACTGTTTTTT CASSFRGGLEKLFF
TRBJ2-2 . . TRBV4-1 TGCGCCAGCAGTTGGGGTCTGTGGACCGGGGAGCTGTTTTTT CASSWGLWTGELFF
TRBJ1-1 . few TRBV21-1 TGTGCCAGCAGCAAACGTCAGGGGGGTGGACGATACACTGAAGCTTTCTTT CASSKRQGGGRYTEAFF
TRBJ2-7 . . TRBV10-3 TGTGCCATCAGGAATCAGGTACTCGGCGAGCAGTACTTC CAIRNQVLGEQYF
TRBJ2-2 . few TRBV12-3/TRBV12-4 TGTGCCAGCTCACTCTTTACAGGGGGGGGAACCGGGGAGCTGTTTTTT CASSLFTGGGTGELFF
TRBJ2-3 . few TRBV3-1 TGTGCCAGCAGCCAAGTAACAGCGAGCACAGATACGCAGTATTTT CASSQVTASTDTQYF